These 25 T cell receptor beta chains were sequenced from one sample in a study of T cell responses to AZD1222 COVID-19 vaccine. Assay used: immunoSEQ multiplex PCR; TCRdb lists only in-frame clones, some missing. Here the sample spans around 91,000 clones, 70% to 90% being singletons. The material sequenced was peripheral blood, taken on day 0 of AZD1222 vaccination. These receptors all stem from an adult in good health.

The V call is TRBV5-1, the J call TRBJ1-2, with 8 nucleotides matching TRBD1. The length of the CDR3 is 17 residues. Germline CDR1 and CDR2: SGHRS and YFSETQ. V gave up 4 bases and J gave up 7 bases; unmatched junction bases: 18. Here the CDR3 reads CASSPLSRAGQGGGYTF. CDR3 sequence (DNA): TGCGCCAGCAGCCCCTTATCTCGGGCCGGACAGGGAGGTGGCTACACCTTC. The full variable domain, rest sourced from reference TRBV5-1 and TRBJ1-2, is KAGVTQTPRYLIKTRGQQVTLSCSPISGHRSVSWYQQTPGQGLQFLFEYFSETQRNKGNFPGRFSGRQFSNSRSEMNVSTLELGDSALYLCASSPLSRAGQGGGYTFGSGTRLTVV.

This CDR3 is CASSQGLAGTEQFF. CDR3 bases: TGTGCCAGCAGCCAAGGCCTAGCGGGGACTGAGCAGTTCTTC. The rearrangement uses TRBV4-2 and TRBJ2-1, with 9 bases identical to TRBD2. The CDR3 spans 14 residues. J lost 9 bases, V lost 1 base, and 4 bases had no gene match. Germline CDR1 reads LGHNA; CDR2 reads YNFKEQ.

The chain couples TRBV28 to TRBJ1-2, with 7 bases matching TRBD1. This CDR3 comprises 14 residues. Per the germline V gene, CDR1 is MDHEN and CDR2 is SYDVKM. The ends lost 6 bases at V and 7 bases at J; junction bases unmatched: 11. CDR3 DNA sequence: TGTGCCAGCAGGACAGGGTCGCTCTTACGTGGCTACACCTTC. Residues: CASRTGSLLRGYTF.

The J gene is TRBJ1-1, the V gene TRBV9, with D perhaps matching TRBD1 (6 bases). V lost 1 base and J 3 bases, leaving 10 bases between the germline ends. The CDR3 consists of 14 residues. CDR1 is SGDLS, CDR2 YYNGEE, per germline. DNA of the CDR3: TGTGCCAGCAGCGTAAGGGGGACGGACACTGAAGCTTTCTTT. This codes for CASSVRGTDTEAFF.

The chain uses TRBV4-3 and TRBJ2-7, with TRBD2 identical over 7 bases. V gave up 0 bases and J gave up 7 bases; unmatched junction bases: 6. Germline values: CDR1 LGHNA, CDR2 YSLEER. The length of the CDR3 is 14 residues. The DNA for the CDR3 is TGCGCCAGCAGCCAAGATGGGGGGGTAGGGGAGCAGTACTTC. Protein: CASSQDGGVGEQYF.

The chain employs TRBV10-3 and TRBJ2-7; 8 bases agree with TRBD1. This CDR3 has 14 residues. Per germline, CDR1 ENHRY and CDR2 SYGVKD. With 7 bases clipped from V and 5 bases from J, the junction kept 10 bases outside the gene matches. The CDR3, as DNA: TGTGCCATCACTGCCGGACAGGGCCGTGACGAGCAGTACTTC. Translated: CAITAGQGRDEQYF.

The sample holds one count of this clone. The chain is built from TRBV3-1 (or the pseudogene TRBV3-2) and TRBJ1-5; 9 bases line up with TRBD1. The V gene end was trimmed by 3 bases and the J gene end by 9 bases; junction bases not matched to a gene: 3. The germline V gene has CDR1 LGHDT and CDR2 YNNKEL (reference sequence). The CDR3 consists of 13 residues. Written as DNA, the CDR3 is TGTGCCAGCAGCCACCCGACAGGGGGGCCCCAGCATTTT. It yields the protein CASSHPTGGPQHF.

There are a few counts of this clone. V usage is TRBV6-2 or TRBV6-3 and J usage is TRBJ1-1; D call uncertain. This CDR3 contains 14 residues. Germline CDR1 is MNHEY and CDR2 is SVGEGT. Trimming took off 2 bases at V and 0 bases at J, with 7 bases between the two ends. The CDR3, as DNA: TGTGCCAGCAGTTACGACGGGATGAACACTGAAGCTTTCTTT. Protein product: CASSYDGMNTEAFF.

This clone came up once. This sequence joins TRBV29-1 and TRBJ2-1, with D possibly matching TRBD1 (5 bases). The CDR3 has 10 residues. The V gene's germline CDR1 is SQVTM and CDR2 ANQGSEA. CDR3 sequence: CRSGYNEQFF. The CDR3 region has the DNA TGCAGATCAGGGTACAATGAGCAGTTCTTC.

The genes are TRBV12-2 and TRBJ1-1; the table's D call, TRBD1, was not checked against the DNA. TRBV12-2 is annotated as a pseudogene. This CDR3 contains 15 residues. Here the CDR3 reads CASRASGTGHTEAFF. CDR3 DNA sequence: TGTGCAAGTCGCGCATCCGGGACAGGACACACTGAAGCTTTCTTT.

CDR3 DNA sequence: TGCAGCGTTGAAGTGGGGGGGTATGGCTACACCTTC. This gives the protein CSVEVGGYGYTF. This chain connects TRBV29-1 to TRBJ1-2; tentative D call: TRBD1 (5 bases). This CDR3 is 12 amino acids long. Trimming stripped 1 base from V and 5 bases from J, with 8 bases between. Germline V lookup: CDR1 SQVTM, CDR2 ANQGSEA.

This clone ranks as medium-sized. The chain combines TRBV7-2 with TRBJ2-7; D tentatively fits TRBD1 or TRBD2 (5 bases each). The V gene's germline CDR1 is SGHTA and CDR2 FQGNSA. Trimming removed 4 bases from V and 4 bases from J, with 17 bases in between. CDR3 size: 15 residues. CDR3 sequence (DNA): TGTGCCAGCAGCTCCCGAGGGACGGGGTTATACGAGCAGTACTTC. It codes for CASSSRGTGLYEQYF.

The chain employs TRBV28 and TRBJ1-4, with D hard to call. Per germline, CDR1 MDHEN and CDR2 SYDVKM. V shed 2 bases and J shed 8 bases, with 3 bases lying between them. The CDR3 covers 11 residues. CDR3 sequence reads: CASSLPEKLFF. The CDR3 DNA sequence: TGTGCCAGCAGTTTACCGGAAAAACTGTTTTTT.

The rearrangement uses TRBV7-9 and TRBJ1-1; 8 bases are a match to TRBD1. This CDR3 is 15 amino acids long. CDR1 is SEHNR and CDR2 is FQNEAQ in the germline V gene (reference sequence). V was clipped by 0 bases and J by 7 bases; unmatched bases: 7. In nucleotides, the CDR3 is TGTGCCAGCAGCTTAGCGGAGGGGACAGGCCGTGAAGCTTTCTTT. Translated: CASSLAEGTGREAFF.

This chain uses TRBV4-1 with TRBJ2-6; D ambiguous. V was cut by 0 bases and J by 4 bases, with 4 bases left in between. The CDR3 covers 14 residues. Germline V lookup: CDR1 MGHRA, CDR2 YSYEKL. In DNA, the CDR3 is TGCGCCAGCAGCCAAGAAACAGGGGCCAACGTCCTGACTTTC. Translation: CASSQETGANVLTF.

This clone has just one count. V and J are TRBV7-9 and TRBJ1-3; maybe TRBD1 (5 bases). Per germline, CDR1 SEHNR and CDR2 FQNEAQ (reference sequence). V was cut by 5 bases and J by 3 bases, with 11 bases left in between. The CDR3 is 14 residues long. CDR3 sequence: CASSPGAGGNTIYF. CDR3 sequence (DNA): TGTGCCAGCAGCCCTGGGGCAGGTGGAAACACCATATATTTT.

This chain uses TRBV7-2 with TRBJ2-7, with D possibly being TRBD2 (5 bases). Trimming pared 5 bases from V and 7 bases from J, leaving 18 bases between. CDR1 and CDR2 from the germline V gene are SGHTA and FQGNSA. The CDR3 is 14 residues long. In DNA form, the CDR3 reads TGTGCCAGCAGCCTCATAGCGACGTCTCGAGAGCAGTACTTC. Translation: CASSLIATSREQYF.

The chain is built from TRBV10-2 and TRBJ1-1, with a possible D match to TRBD1 (6 bases). The germline CDR1 and CDR2 sequences are WSHSY and SAAADI. CDR3 length: 13 residues. V was pared by 7 bases and J by 4 bases, with 13 bases between. The CDR3 DNA is TGCGCCAGCACCCTACAGGGTCCCACTGAAGCTTTCTTT. Its translation: CASTLQGPTEAFF.

This chain uses TRBV19 with TRBJ2-7; D gene uncertain. This CDR3 contains 12 residues. V shed 4 bases and J shed 3 bases, with 7 bases lying between them. Looked up from germline, CDR1 is LNHDA and CDR2 is SQIVND (reference sequence). CDR3 protein: CASSKGNYEQYF. The DNA of the CDR3 is TGTGCCAGTAGTAAAGGAAACTACGAGCAGTACTTC.

The chain has TRBV28 and TRBJ2-3; 10 nucleotides align to TRBD2. Unmatched junction bases numbered 7, after V lost 7 bases and J lost 0 bases. The CDR3 runs to 16 residues. The germline V gene encodes CDR1 MDHEN and CDR2 SYDVKM. CDR3 bases: TGTGCCAGCATACGAACTAGCGGGACTAGCACAGATACGCAGTATTTT. It encodes CASIRTSGTSTDTQYF.

This rearrangement joins TRBV4-2 to TRBJ2-1; 8 bases map to TRBD2. This CDR3 region has 15 residues. Losses at the gene ends were 3 bases for V and 5 bases for J; bases not matched to a gene: 6. CDR1 and CDR2 (germline): LGHNA, YNFKEQ. The chain's CDR3 is CASSHGREVDNEQFF. The DNA of the CDR3 is TGTGCCAGCAGCCACGGGAGGGAGGTGGACAATGAGCAGTTCTTC.

The V call is TRBV11-2, the J call TRBJ1-2; perhaps TRBD1 as D (5 bases). Germline-derived CDR1 and CDR2 are SGHAT and FQNNGV. This CDR3 comprises 14 residues. The V gene lost 0 bases and the J gene lost 8 bases, with 13 bases spanning the gap. CDR3 coding DNA: TGTGCCAGCAGCTTAGATCCAGGGTTGTCGGGCTACACCTTC. It specifies CASSLDPGLSGYTF.

The chain couples TRBV5-1 to TRBJ1-3; 8 bases align to TRBD1. V was pared by 2 bases and J by 3 bases, with 1 base of the junction left unmatched. The CDR3 is 14 residues long. CDR1 and CDR2 from the germline V gene are SGHRS and YFSETQ. This CDR3 is CASSFDRGGNTIYF. CDR3 bases: TGCGCCAGCAGCTTCGACAGGGGTGGAAACACCATATATTTT.

This chain links TRBV9 with TRBJ2-7, with no clear D. The V end was cut by 0 bases, the J end by 3 bases, with 13 bases between. The CDR3 sequence is 15 residues long. Germline CDR1 and CDR2: SGDLS and YYNGEE. DNA of the CDR3: TGTGCCAGCAGCGTAGAACCGGAACTATACTACGAGCAGTACTTC. It encodes CASSVEPELYYEQYF.

The chain carries TRBV6-5 and TRBJ1-1; TRBD1 is a possible D gene (5 bases). The CDR3 runs to 12 residues. Germline-derived CDR1 and CDR2 are MNHEY and SVGAGI. V lost 6 bases, J lost 5 bases, and 10 bases lay in between. The CDR3 nucleotides read TGTGCCAGCAGAGGGGCCAGGACTGAAGCTTTCTTT. Translation: CASRGARTEAFF.